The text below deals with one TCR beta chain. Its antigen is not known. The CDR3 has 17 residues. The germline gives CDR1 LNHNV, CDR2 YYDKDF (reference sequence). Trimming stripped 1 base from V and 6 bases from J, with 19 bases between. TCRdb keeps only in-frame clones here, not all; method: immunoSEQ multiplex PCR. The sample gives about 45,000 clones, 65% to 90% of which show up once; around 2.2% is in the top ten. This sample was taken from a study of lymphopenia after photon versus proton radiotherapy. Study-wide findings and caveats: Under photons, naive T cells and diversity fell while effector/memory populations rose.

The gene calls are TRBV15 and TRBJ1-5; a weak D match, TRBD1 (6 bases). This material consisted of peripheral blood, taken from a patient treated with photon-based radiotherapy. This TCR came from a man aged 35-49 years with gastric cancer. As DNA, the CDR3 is TGTGCCACCAGCAGAGGCGCCGGGGGGGCGAGTTCTCAGCCCCAGCATTTT. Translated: CATSRGAGGASSQPQHF. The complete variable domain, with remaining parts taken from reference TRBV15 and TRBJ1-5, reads DAMVIQNPRYQVTQFGKPVTLSCSQTLNHNVMYWYQQKSSQAPKLLFHYYDKDFNNEADTPDNFQSRRPNTSFCFLDIRSPGLGDTAMYLCATSRGAGGASSQPQHFGDGTRLSIL.